These 18 T cell receptor beta chains were all obtained from the same sample, sequenced in a study of blood T cells in healthy people across ages. Together with a sample-barcoded 5' primer, a J-beta primer mix was included in a second PCR lasting about 6 to 12 cycles. TCRdb recomputed calls from the 5' RACE reads with MiXCR, one row per CDR3 protein. The table lists about 780,000 distinct CDR3 sequences, more than 25% of them singletons, with around 3% in the top ten. The same data also contributed to another study, on T cells of mothers and their children.

Sequenced: blood. The receptors come from a boy aged 5-17 years in good health.

This CDR3 reads CSAGYRAETQYF. For the CDR3, the DNA is TGCAGTGCTGGATACAGAGCCGAGACCCAGTACTTC. The chain recombines TRBV20-1 with TRBJ2-5; D not resolved. The CDR3 consists of 12 residues. Deletions cut 5 bases from V and 5 bases from J, with 12 bases between. Germline V gene sequence: CDR1 DFQATT, CDR2 SNEGSKA (reference sequence).

This clonotype was seen more than once but under ten times. This chain connects TRBV19 to TRBJ1-2; D is undetermined. V shed 3 bases and J shed 4 bases, with 15 bases lying between them. The CDR3 has 15 amino acids. The germline CDR1 and CDR2 sequences are LNHDA and SQIVND (reference sequence). In nucleotides, the CDR3 is TGTGCCAGTAGTATTACTGGCAGTTTGATCTATGGCTACACCTTC. Translating gives CASSITGSLIYGYTF.

The V call is TRBV11-2, the J call TRBJ2-2; 8 bases are shared with TRBD2. The V and J ends lost 0 bases and 1 base, in that order; junction bases with no gene match: 4. The CDR3 length is 17 residues. Germline V gene lookup returns CDR1 SGHAT and CDR2 FQNNGV. Here the CDR3 reads CASSLDRLAGNTGELFF. The CDR3 bases are TGTGCCAGCAGCTTAGACCGCCTAGCGGGGAACACCGGGGAGCTGTTTTTT.

This clonotype was found once. The chain is built from TRBV5-1 and TRBJ2-1, with D perhaps TRBD2 (6 bases). The germline V gene has CDR1 SGHRS and CDR2 YFSETQ. V lost 6 bases to trimming and J lost 7 bases, with 14 bases between them. The CDR3 is 13 residues long. The CDR3 DNA sequence: TGCGCCAGCAACCCCGGGACTGATAATGAGCAGTTCTTC. It translates to CASNPGTDNEQFF.

This chain connects TRBV4-1 to TRBJ1-1; D remains unclear. This CDR3 comprises 14 residues. V lost 4 bases and J 0 bases, leaving 9 bases between the germline ends. The germline V gene has CDR1 MGHRA and CDR2 YSYEKL. The CDR3 sequence: CASSPGVVNTEAFF. CDR3 bases: TGCGCCAGCAGCCCCGGGGTGGTGAACACTGAAGCTTTCTTT.

The chain combines TRBV30 with TRBJ2-5; no firm D call. This CDR3 contains 13 residues. The V and J ends lost 2 bases and 2 bases respectively, with 9 bases between them. In germline, CDR1 is GTSNPN, CDR2 SVGIG (reference sequence). The CDR3 spells CAWSYLTQETQYF. The CDR3 nucleotides are TGTGCCTGGAGTTATCTAACGCAAGAGACCCAGTACTTC.

This clonotype was found a few times. The chain recombines TRBV6-6 with TRBJ2-5; maybe TRBD1 (6 bases). The better agreement between TRBJ2-7 and the DNA end casts doubt on the J call. Germline V gene lookup returns CDR1 MNHNY and CDR2 SVGAGI (reference sequence). CDR3 length: 14 amino acids. CDR3 DNA: TGTGCCAGCGCGACTGGGGACAATTCCTACGAGCAGTACTTC. Translated: CASATGDNSYEQYF.

The V gene is TRBV4-1, the J gene TRBJ1-5; D not certain. The CDR3 totals 15 residues. Between the trimmed V and J ends, which lost 3 bases and 0 bases, there was a span of 9 bases. Germline V gene sequence: CDR1 MGHRA, CDR2 YSYEKL. DNA of the CDR3: TGCGCCAGCAGCCACGGTCGGGGTAGCAATCAGCCCCAGCATTTT. It specifies CASSHGRGSNQPQHF.

CDR3 sequence (DNA): TGCAGTGCTAGAGATGCTGAGCGGGGGGCCGGGGAGACCCAGTACTTC. Protein sequence: CSARDAERGAGETQYF. The chain has TRBV20-1 and TRBJ2-5; 9 positions agree with TRBD2. The CDR3 spans 16 residues. V dropped 0 bases and J dropped 5; count of bases not matched to a gene: 10. CDR1 and CDR2 (germline): DFQATT, SNEGSKA (reference sequence).

This chain uses TRBV4-1 with TRBJ2-5; D ambiguous. The CDR3 is made up of 13 amino acids. V was pared by 5 bases and J by 5 bases, with 12 bases between. Germline values: CDR1 MGHRA, CDR2 YSYEKL. The CDR3 reads CASSFLLTETQYF. The CDR3 bases are TGCGCCAGCAGCTTCTTGCTCACCGAGACCCAGTACTTC.

The rearrangement joins TRBV6-6 to TRBJ2-5; 9 nucleotides align to TRBD2. In germline, CDR1 is MNHNY, CDR2 SVGAGI (reference sequence). This CDR3 is built from 15 residues. The V segment lost 0 bases and the J segment 5 bases; nucleotides outside the gene matches: 4. The DNA of the CDR3 is TGTGCCAGCAGTTACTCGGCGGGGGGGCACGAGACCCAGTACTTC. As protein: CASSYSAGGHETQYF.

This clonotype was counted a few times. This chain's CDR3 is CASTGQGLGTQYF. The CDR3 nucleotides read TGTGCCAGCACGGGACAGGGGTTGGGGACCCAGTACTTC. The genes are TRBV28 and TRBJ2-7, with 10 bases matching TRBD1. The J call may be faulty, since TRBJ2-5 better matches the DNA end. The CDR3 spans 13 residues. Germline-derived CDR1 and CDR2 are MDHEN and SYDVKM.

This clonotype was detected a few times. The rearrangement links TRBV3-1 to TRBJ2-1; 11 positions match TRBD2. Germline V gene lookup returns CDR1 LGHDT and CDR2 YNNKEL (reference sequence). This CDR3 is 15 amino acids long. The V gene end was trimmed by 4 bases and the J gene end by 4 bases; junction bases not matched to a gene: 3. CDR3 sequence: CASSLAGGRYNEQFF. CDR3 nucleotide sequence: TGTGCCAGCAGCCTAGCGGGGGGGCGTTACAATGAGCAGTTCTTC.

This clonotype was picked up many times. This chain joins TRBV5-1 and TRBJ2-4, with D possibly being TRBD2 (6 bases). V gave up 3 bases and J gave up 8 bases, with 18 bases separating them. This CDR3 has 15 residues. Germline values: CDR1 SGHRS, CDR2 YFSETQ. The CDR3, as DNA: TGCGCCAGCAGCTCTCGCAGAGACCCGGGAGACATTCAGTACTTC. Translated: CASSSRRDPGDIQYF. Filled out from reference TRBV5-1 and TRBJ2-4, the complete variable domain reads KAGVTQTPRYLIKTRGQQVTLSCSPISGHRSVSWYQQTPGQGLQFLFEYFSETQRNKGNFPGRFSGRQFSNSRSEMNVSTLELGDSALYLCASSSRRDPGDIQYFGAGTRLSVL.

CDR3 protein: CASSHRSAKNIQYF. The CDR3 DNA is TGTGCCAGCAGCCACAGGTCAGCCAAAAACATTCAGTACTTC. The chain carries TRBV3-1 and TRBJ2-4; D ambiguous. Germline assignment: CDR1 LGHDT and CDR2 YNNKEL (reference sequence). The CDR3 extends over 14 amino acids. V shed 3 bases and J shed 0 bases, with 6 bases lying between them. The variable domain in full, with the rest retrieved from reference TRBV3-1 and TRBJ2-4, is DTAVSQTPKYLVTQMGNDKSIKCEQNLGHDTMYWYKQDSKKFLKIMFSYNNKELIINETVPNRFSPKSPDKAHLNLHINSLELGDSAVYFCASSHRSAKNIQYFGAGTRLSVL.

The chain joins TRBV12-5 to TRBJ2-1; the match to TRBD1 covers 7 bases. The V gene's germline CDR1 is LGHNT and CDR2 FRNRAP. The V segment lost 3 bases and the J segment 5 bases; nucleotides outside the gene matches: 7. This CDR3 contains 15 residues. CDR3 sequence (DNA): TGTGCTAGTGGTTTTAGACAGGGTATCGACAATGAGCAGTTCTTC. Residues: CASGFRQGIDNEQFF.

This clonotype was seen a handful of times. V usage is TRBV4-3 and J usage is TRBJ1-4; D is unclear. Germline lookup yields CDR1 LGHNA and CDR2 YSLEER. The germline V and J ends were trimmed by 2 bases and 7 bases, with 14 bases remaining between them. This CDR3 has 15 residues. The CDR3 spells CASSQLTVLGEKLFF. The CDR3 region has the DNA TGCGCCAGCAGCCAACTTACGGTCTTAGGTGAAAAACTGTTTTTT.

The genes are TRBV29-1 and TRBJ2-3; TRBD2 matches at 12 bases. Germline V gene lookup returns CDR1 SQVTM and CDR2 ANQGSEA. Trimming cost V 8 bases and J 4 bases; bases outside gene matches: 7. The CDR3 contains 14 residues. As DNA, the CDR3 is TGCAGCCTTTCTAGCGGGGGGGCCGCAGATACGCAGTATTTT. Translation: CSLSSGGAADTQYF.